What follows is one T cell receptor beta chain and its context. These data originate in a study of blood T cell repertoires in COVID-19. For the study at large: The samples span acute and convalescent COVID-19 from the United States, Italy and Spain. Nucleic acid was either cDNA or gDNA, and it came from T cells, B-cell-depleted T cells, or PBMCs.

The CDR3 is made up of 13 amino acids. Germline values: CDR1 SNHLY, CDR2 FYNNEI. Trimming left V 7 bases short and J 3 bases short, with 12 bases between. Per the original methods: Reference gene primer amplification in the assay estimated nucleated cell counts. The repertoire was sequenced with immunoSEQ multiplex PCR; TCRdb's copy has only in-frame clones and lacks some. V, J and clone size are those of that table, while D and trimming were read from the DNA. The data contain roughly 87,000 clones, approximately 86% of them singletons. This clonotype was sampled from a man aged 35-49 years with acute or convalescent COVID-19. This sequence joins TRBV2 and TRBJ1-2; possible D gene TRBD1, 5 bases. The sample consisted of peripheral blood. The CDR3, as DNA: TGTGCCAGCAACCAGGGTCCGGACTATGGCTACACCTTC. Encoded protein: CASNQGPDYGYTF.